There are a few counts of the clone carrying this T cell receptor (beta chain). V lost 5 bases, J lost 7 bases, and 12 bases lay in between. This CDR3 spans 11 amino acids. Germline assignment: CDR1 DFQATT and CDR2 SNEGSKA (reference sequence). This record belongs to a study of early T cells in non-severe SARS-CoV-2 infection. Study overall: Bulk RNA taken from unsorted whole blood was sequenced, leaving chains unpaired.

Each cDNA molecule carried a unique molecular identifier. Each CDR3 protein is one row after TCRdb ran MiXCR on the 5' RACE reads. Found here are approximately 110,000 distinct CDR3 sequences, about 16% of them singletons; the top ten hold 21%. Sequencing was performed on whole blood. The gene calls are TRBV20-1 and TRBJ2-7; no reliable D call. This receptor was identified in an adult who was a healthcare worker with PCR-confirmed SARS-CoV-2 infection or an uninfected control (not recorded which). The CDR3 reads CSAGALVEQYF. The CDR3 DNA follows: TGCAGTGCTGGTGCCCTGGTAGAGCAGTACTTC.